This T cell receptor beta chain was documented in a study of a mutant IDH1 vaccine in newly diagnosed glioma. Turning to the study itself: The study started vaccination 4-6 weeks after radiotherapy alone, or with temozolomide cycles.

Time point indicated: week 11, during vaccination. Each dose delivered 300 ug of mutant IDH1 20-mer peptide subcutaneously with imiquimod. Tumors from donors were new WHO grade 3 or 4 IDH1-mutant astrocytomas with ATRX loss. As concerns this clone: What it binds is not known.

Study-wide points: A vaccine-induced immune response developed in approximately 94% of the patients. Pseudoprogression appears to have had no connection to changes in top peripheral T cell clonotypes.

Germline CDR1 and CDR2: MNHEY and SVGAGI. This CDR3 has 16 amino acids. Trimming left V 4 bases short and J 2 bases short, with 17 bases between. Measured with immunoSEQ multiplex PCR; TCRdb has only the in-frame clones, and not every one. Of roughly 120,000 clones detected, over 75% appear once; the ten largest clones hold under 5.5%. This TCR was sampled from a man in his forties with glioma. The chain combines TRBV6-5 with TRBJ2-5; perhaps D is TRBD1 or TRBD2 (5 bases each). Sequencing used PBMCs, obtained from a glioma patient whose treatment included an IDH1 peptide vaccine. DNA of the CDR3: TGTGCCAGCAGTTCGAATTACGGGGACGCACAAGAGACCCAGTACTTC. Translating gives CASSSNYGDAQETQYF.